This T cell receptor (beta chain) was identified in a study of blood T cell repertoires in COVID-19. This table comes from immunoSEQ multiplex PCR, and its TCRdb copy is limited to in-frame clones, with some not included. Here the sample spans about 150,000 clones, around 80% being singletons. The TCR originated in a man aged 60 to 75 with acute or convalescent COVID-19. The specimen was peripheral blood.

The CDR3 bases are TGTGCAAGTCGCTTAGTCCCCCACACAGATACGCAGTATTTT. Its protein product is CASRLVPHTDTQYF. The chain joins TRBV12-2 to TRBJ2-3; TRBD1 is taken as the D call from the table, unchecked against the DNA. TRBV12-2 is a recognized pseudogene. The CDR3 is 14 amino acids.